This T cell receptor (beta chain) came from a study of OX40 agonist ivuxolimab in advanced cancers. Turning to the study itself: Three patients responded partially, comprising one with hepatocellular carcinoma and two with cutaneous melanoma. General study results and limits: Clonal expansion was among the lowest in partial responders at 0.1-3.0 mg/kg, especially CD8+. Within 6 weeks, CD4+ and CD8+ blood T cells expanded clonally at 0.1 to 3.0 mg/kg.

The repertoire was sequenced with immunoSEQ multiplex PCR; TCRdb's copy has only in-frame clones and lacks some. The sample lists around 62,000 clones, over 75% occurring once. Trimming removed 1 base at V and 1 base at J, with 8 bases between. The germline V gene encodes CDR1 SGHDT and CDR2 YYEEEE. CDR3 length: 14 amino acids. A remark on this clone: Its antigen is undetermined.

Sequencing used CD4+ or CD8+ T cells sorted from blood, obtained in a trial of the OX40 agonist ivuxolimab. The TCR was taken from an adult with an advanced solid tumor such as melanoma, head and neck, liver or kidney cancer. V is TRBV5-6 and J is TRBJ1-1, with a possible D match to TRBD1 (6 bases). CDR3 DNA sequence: TGTGCCAGCAGCTTGTCACAGGGGAACACTGAAGCTTTCTTT. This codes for CASSLSQGNTEAFF.